The T cell receptor beta chain described here comes from a study of blood T cell repertoires in COVID-19. Profiled with immunoSEQ multiplex PCR; TCRdb holds only in-frame clones, not every one. The table lists 120,000 to 150,000 clones, approximately 90% of them singletons. The CDR3 runs to 17 residues. The germline gives CDR1 SQVTM, CDR2 ANQGSEA. Unmatched junction bases numbered 15, after V lost 6 bases and J lost 0 bases. The sample comprised peripheral blood. The clonotype originates from a woman older than 75 with acute or convalescent COVID-19. The gene calls are TRBV29-1 and TRBJ2-3, with TRBD1 matching 7 bases. CDR3 in amino acids: CSVRRDSAKVSTDTQYF. The DNA of the CDR3 is TGCAGCGTCCGTCGGGACAGTGCTAAGGTTAGCACAGATACGCAGTATTTT.